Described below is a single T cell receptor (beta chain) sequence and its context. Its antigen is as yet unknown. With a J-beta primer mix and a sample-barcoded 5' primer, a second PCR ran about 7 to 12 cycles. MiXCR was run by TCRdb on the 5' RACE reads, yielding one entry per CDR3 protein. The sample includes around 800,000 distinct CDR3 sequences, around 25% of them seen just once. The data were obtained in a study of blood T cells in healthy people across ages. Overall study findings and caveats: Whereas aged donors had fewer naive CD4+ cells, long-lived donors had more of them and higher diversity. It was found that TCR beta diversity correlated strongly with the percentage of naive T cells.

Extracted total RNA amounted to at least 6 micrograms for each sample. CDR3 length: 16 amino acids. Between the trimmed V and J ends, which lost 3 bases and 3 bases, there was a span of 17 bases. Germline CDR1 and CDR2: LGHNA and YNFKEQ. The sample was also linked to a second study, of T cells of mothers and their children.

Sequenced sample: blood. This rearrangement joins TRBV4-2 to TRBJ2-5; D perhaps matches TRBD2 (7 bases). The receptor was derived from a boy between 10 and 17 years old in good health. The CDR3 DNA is TGTGCCAGCAGCCAGGGGGCCTTAGGGGGGGAAGAGACCCAGTACTTC. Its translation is CASSQGALGGEETQYF.